This T cell receptor beta chain emerged from a study of T-cell memory formation after mild COVID-19. Study summary: TCR clusters were mostly confined to one donor each. Study observations and caveats: CD4+ contracting clones lay mainly in CM and EM, CD8+ ones in EMRA. Pre-infection memory carried some responding clones, suggesting that cross-reactive memory joined.

Germline values: CDR1 LGHNA, CDR2 YSLEER. V lost 6 bases to trimming and J lost 4 bases, with 15 bases between them. This CDR3 comprises 14 residues. Each CDR3 protein is one row after TCRdb ran MiXCR on the 5' RACE reads. The repertoire holds over 450,000 distinct CDR3 sequences, roughly 20% seen once, with around 13% in the top ten. Concerning this clonotype itself: The antigen is undetermined.

The sequence came from an adult woman who had mild COVID-19 (a few samples of this study predate the infection). Cell type and time point are not known. The J gene is TRBJ1-1, the V gene TRBV4-3; D perhaps matches TRBD1 (6 bases). The sequenced sample consisted of PBMCs or a T cell subset sorted from them (not recorded which). This CDR3 is CASRAQGRVTEAFF. DNA of the CDR3: TGCGCCAGCAGGGCACAGGGCAGGGTCACTGAAGCTTTCTTT.